This TCR beta chain was observed in a study of OX40 agonist ivuxolimab in advanced cancers. Study context: The eligibility criteria allowed prior anti-PD-1, anti-PD-L1 or anti-CTLA-4 therapy, and around 40% had some.

Measured with immunoSEQ multiplex PCR; TCRdb has only the in-frame clones, and not every one. The table records about 46,000 clones, approximately 83% of them present only once. Germline V gives CDR1 SSHAT, CDR2 FNYEAQ (reference sequence). The V end lost 8 bases, the J end lost 4 bases, and 13 bases lay between the germline ends. The CDR3 is made up of 13 amino acids. Source: CD4+ or CD8+ T cells sorted from blood, taken in a trial of the OX40 agonist ivuxolimab. The source of this sequence is an adult with an advanced solid tumor such as melanoma, head and neck, liver or kidney cancer. The chain uses TRBV7-7 and TRBJ2-3; D possibly corresponds to TRBD2 (5 bases). CDR3 in DNA: TGTGCCAGCGCGAGGGATCTCCCAGATACGCAGTATTTT. The encoded protein is CASARDLPDTQYF.